Below, 11 T cell receptor beta chains from the same sample are listed, as sequenced in a study of early T cells in non-severe SARS-CoV-2 infection. One entry per CDR3 protein results from TCRdb running MiXCR on the 5' RACE reads. Here the sample spans more than 80,000 distinct CDR3 sequences, 16% being singletons. The sample consisted of whole blood. The receptors shown here come from an adult who was a healthcare worker with PCR-confirmed SARS-CoV-2 infection or an uninfected control (not recorded which).

This clonotype was seen more than once but under ten times. This rearrangement joins TRBV5-1 to TRBJ2-3; D is uncertain. This CDR3 comprises 12 residues. The V and J ends lost 0 bases and 2 bases respectively, with 1 base between them. Germline CDR1 reads SGHRS; CDR2 reads YFSETQ. CDR3 region: CASSLVTDTQYF. The DNA for the CDR3 is TGCGCCAGCAGCTTGGTCACAGATACGCAGTATTTT.

The chain couples TRBV6-5 to TRBJ2-3, with TRBD2 matching 10 bases. V was pared by 5 bases and J by 1 base, with 12 bases of the junction left unmatched. The CDR3 has 18 amino acids. Per the germline V gene, CDR1 is MNHEY and CDR2 is SVGAGI. Written as DNA, the CDR3 is TGTGCCAGCAGTCACCGGACTAGCGGATTCAGAGGCACAGATACGCAGTATTTT. As protein: CASSHRTSGFRGTDTQYF.

This clonotype was observed a few times. The chain uses TRBV3-1 and TRBJ1-5, with D possibly matching TRBD1 (6 bases). This CDR3 contains 14 residues. In germline, CDR1 is LGHDT, CDR2 YNNKEL (reference sequence). Trimming took 1 base from V and 2 from J, leaving 6 bases between them. CDR3 in DNA: TGTGCCAGCAGCCAAGGGACAGGCAATCAGCCCCAGCATTTT. This codes for CASSQGTGNQPQHF.

The chain links TRBV10-3 to TRBJ2-7; 9 bases match TRBD1. The J segment lost 5 bases and the V segment lost 6 bases, leaving 8 bases of the junction unmatched. Germline V lookup: CDR1 ENHRY, CDR2 SYGVKD. The CDR3 contains 14 residues. The CDR3 loop is CAIRAGTGIDEQYF. For the CDR3, the DNA is TGTGCCATCAGAGCCGGGACAGGGATCGACGAGCAGTACTTC.

This sequence joins TRBV20-1 and TRBJ2-3; D ambiguous. The CDR3 sequence is 14 residues long. CDR1 and CDR2 (germline): DFQATT, SNEGSKA (reference sequence). V was cut by 4 bases and J by 1 base, with 12 bases left in between. The chain's CDR3 is CSATLVRGTDTQYF. Here the CDR3 DNA reads TGCAGTGCTACTCTGGTTCGGGGCACAGATACGCAGTATTTT.

This clonotype came up a few times. The CDR3: CASSRIRDSTYEQYF. The CDR3 region has the DNA TGTGCCAGCAGCCGAATCCGGGACAGCACCTACGAGCAGTACTTC. V and J are TRBV11-2 and TRBJ2-7; 7 nucleotides match TRBD1. Germline-derived CDR1 and CDR2 are SGHAT and FQNNGV. The junction had 9 bases not matched to a gene; V was cut back by 5 bases and J by 2 bases. There are 15 residues in the CDR3.

The chain carries TRBV6-1 and TRBJ2-5; possible D gene TRBD1, 5 bases. Germline assignment: CDR1 MNHNS and CDR2 SASEGT. This CDR3 has 16 amino acids. Trimming pared 3 bases from V and 2 bases from J, leaving 16 bases between. CDR3 loop: CASSEEIDRSQETQYF. DNA of the CDR3: TGTGCCAGCAGTGAGGAAATCGACAGATCTCAAGAGACCCAGTACTTC.

Ten or more counts support this clonotype. The rearrangement links TRBV6-2 or TRBV6-3 to TRBJ2-1; D unclear. This CDR3 region has 14 residues. Germline CDR1 and CDR2: MNHEY and SVGEGT. Trimming pared 4 bases from V and 0 bases from J, leaving 7 bases between. CDR3 bases: TGTGCCAGCAGTTTGGCATCCTCCTACAATGAGCAGTTCTTC. Amino acids: CASSLASSYNEQFF.

This clonotype was observed a handful of times. V is TRBV29-1 and J is TRBJ1-3; D not certain. This CDR3 has 12 amino acids. CDR1 SQVTM and CDR2 ANQGSEA come from the germline V gene. Trimming shortened V by 7 bases and J by 0 bases, and 7 bases separated the two germline ends. CDR3: CSASDSGNTIYF. As DNA, the CDR3 is TGCAGCGCGTCCGACTCTGGAAACACCATATATTTT.

The chain links TRBV3-1 to TRBJ1-1, with D possibly matching TRBD1 (6 bases). Germline V gene sequence: CDR1 LGHDT, CDR2 YNNKEL (reference sequence). This CDR3 contains 14 residues. Trimming took off 6 bases at V and 1 base at J, with 12 bases between the two ends. CDR3 protein: CASSLGQKNTEAFF. The DNA for the CDR3 is TGTGCCAGCAGTCTTGGACAGAAGAACACTGAAGCTTTCTTT.

A few counts support this clonotype. This rearrangement joins TRBV12-3 or TRBV12-4 to TRBJ2-7; D assignment may be TRBD1 or TRBD2 (5 bases each). CDR3 length equals 15 residues. Trimming removed 5 bases from V and 3 bases from J, with 17 bases in between. The CDR3 reads CASSLGVQRNYEQYF. CDR3 DNA: TGTGCCAGCAGTCTGGGGGTACAAAGGAACTACGAGCAGTACTTC.